These 16 T cell receptor beta chains were sequenced from one sample in a study of cytomegalovirus exposure and HLA in healthy donors. The PCR contained 60 Vbeta and 13 Jbeta primers. Only in-frame clones appear in the TCRdb table, and some are missing; sequencing was by immunoSEQ multiplex PCR. The sample records roughly 160,000 clones, approximately 88% being singletons. Material: PBMCs. Source of these receptors: a boy between 2 and 10 years old in good health and CMV-seronegative.

As regards this clone: This specimen includes other DNA sequences encoding the same CDR3. This chain joins TRBV9 and TRBJ2-3, with TRBD2 matching 11 bases. The trim removed 4 bases at V and 0 bases at J, leaving 4 bases unmatched. Germline lookup yields CDR1 SGDLS and CDR2 YYNGEE. The CDR3 is 16 residues long. The CDR3 sequence is CASSPGTSGSTDTQYF. CDR3 in DNA: TGTGCCAGCAGCCCCGGGACTAGCGGCAGCACAGATACGCAGTATTTT. Full variable domain (missing parts from reference TRBV9 and TRBJ2-3): DSGVTQTPKHLITATGQRVTLRCSPRSGDLSVYWYQQSLDQGLQFLIQYYNGEERAKGNILERFSAQQFPDLHSELNLSSLELGDSALYFCASSPGTSGSTDTQYFGPGTRLTVL.

The chain recombines TRBV19 with TRBJ1-4; D unresolved. Germline V gene data show CDR1 as LNHDA and CDR2 as SQIVND (reference sequence). V was pared by 7 bases and J by 5 bases, with 14 bases between. The CDR3 sequence is 14 residues long. CDR3 region: CASKQRALNEKLFF. In nucleotides, the CDR3 is TGTGCCAGTAAACAGAGGGCCCTAAATGAAAAACTGTTTTTT.

The rearrangement joins TRBV30 to TRBJ2-5; 11 positions match TRBD2. Germline CDR1 GTSNPN, CDR2 SVGIG (reference sequence). The J segment lost 4 bases and the V segment lost 0 bases, leaving 4 bases of the junction unmatched. This CDR3 is built from 15 residues. CDR3 protein: CAWSVPSGGRETQYF. The CDR3 DNA follows: TGTGCCTGGAGTGTACCTAGCGGGGGGCGAGAGACCCAGTACTTC.

V usage is TRBV5-5 and J usage is TRBJ2-7, with a tentative D call TRBD1 (6 bases). Germline assignment: CDR1 SGHKS and CDR2 YYEKEE (reference sequence). V was pared by 0 bases and J by 1 base, with 11 bases between. The CDR3 spans 15 residues. The DNA for the CDR3 is TGTGCCAGCAGCTTGGTGCCAGGGGAATCCTACGAGCAGTACTTC. It is translated as CASSLVPGESYEQYF.

This clone came up once. The V gene is TRBV6-5, the J gene TRBJ2-1; 7 nucleotides line up with TRBD2. The germline CDR1 and CDR2 sequences are MNHEY and SVGAGI. This CDR3 region has 14 residues. J was trimmed by 4 bases and V by 8 bases; bases with no gene match: 8. CDR3: CASLRASGYNEQFF. CDR3 DNA: TGTGCCAGCCTCCGGGCTAGCGGATACAATGAGCAGTTCTTC.

The V gene is TRBV6-6, the J gene TRBJ2-2, with a weak D call TRBD2 (6 bases). CDR3 length equals 16 residues. V was clipped by 5 bases and J by 4 bases, with 17 bases between them. Germline V gene sequence: CDR1 MNHNY, CDR2 SVGAGI (reference sequence). The CDR3 loop is CASSLGGGARTGELFF. The DNA of the CDR3 is TGTGCCAGCAGTCTGGGTGGAGGGGCGCGCACCGGGGAGCTGTTTTTT.

The rearrangement uses TRBV5-6 and TRBJ2-3, with TRBD2 matching 12 bases. The V gene's germline CDR1 is SGHDT and CDR2 YYEEEE. The V segment lost 0 bases and the J segment 3 bases; nucleotides outside the gene matches: 8. The CDR3 length is 18 residues. CDR3 nucleotides: TGTGCCAGCAGCTTGGGACTAGCGGGAGTCGTCGGGACAGATACGCAGTATTTT. It codes for CASSLGLAGVVGTDTQYF.

This sequence joins TRBV7-9 and TRBJ2-1; D gene unclear. CDR3 length: 14 residues. Trimming removed 3 bases from V and 7 bases from J, with 13 bases in between. Germline V gene lookup returns CDR1 SEHNR and CDR2 FQNEAQ (reference sequence). As DNA, the CDR3 is TGTGCCAGCAGCTTGGCGGCCGAGGAGAATGAGCAGTTCTTC. Amino acid sequence: CASSLAAEENEQFF.

The chain uses TRBV18 and TRBJ1-1; possibly TRBD1 for D (5 bases). The germline V gene encodes CDR1 KGHSH and CDR2 LQKENI. The CDR3 has 15 amino acids. Trimming took off 2 bases at V and 4 bases at J, with 14 bases between the two ends. This CDR3 reads CASSPGTRGTTEAFF. CDR3 in DNA: TGTGCCAGCTCACCAGGAACAAGGGGTACCACTGAAGCTTTCTTT. The entire variable domain, with the rest obtained from reference TRBV18 and TRBJ1-1, is as follows: NAGVMQNPRHLVRRRGQEARLRCSPMKGHSHVYWYRQLPEEGLKFMVYLQKENIIDESGMPKERFSAEFPKEGPSILRIQQVVRGDSAAYFCASSPGTRGTTEAFFGQGTRLTVV.

The chain joins TRBV4-1 to TRBJ1-4, with D possibly TRBD1 on 5 matching bases. The germline V gene encodes CDR1 MGHRA and CDR2 YSYEKL. The V and J ends lost 5 bases and 5 bases respectively, with 21 bases between them. This CDR3 is 17 amino acids long. In nucleotides, the CDR3 is TGCGCCAGCAGCTTCCCGCTCCAGGGAATGAAGAATGAAAAACTGTTTTTT. The encoded protein is CASSFPLQGMKNEKLFF.

The chain is built from TRBV6-1 and TRBJ1-2; D is unclear. The CDR3 has 20 residues. V shed 4 bases and J shed 3 bases, with 30 bases lying between them. Looked up from germline, CDR1 is MNHNS and CDR2 is SASEGT. The CDR3 here is CASSGGGELLFFTGDYGYTF. The CDR3 DNA is TGTGCCAGCAGTGGGGGTGGGGAGCTCCTCTTCTTCACTGGGGACTATGGCTACACCTTC.

This clone was detected only a few times. V usage is TRBV6-1 and J usage is TRBJ2-2; 7 bases are shared with TRBD2. CDR1 and CDR2 from the germline V gene are MNHNS and SASEGT. CDR3 size: 14 residues. V shed 6 bases, J shed 1 base, and the junction held 2 bases outside the gene matches. In DNA form, the CDR3 reads TGTGCCAGCAGGCTAGCGGAGAACACCGGGGAGCTGTTTTTT. Its protein is CASRLAENTGELFF.

To note about this clone: An end of the junction does not agree with germline; a read error may underlie this. V and J are TRBV6-5 and TRBJ1-1; TRBD1 is a possible D gene (5 bases). This CDR3 is built from 13 residues. Germline V lookup: CDR1 MNHEY, CDR2 SVGAGI. CDR3 bases: TGTGCCAGCAGTCACTCGACAGAGACTGAAGCTTTCTTT. Translating it yields CASSHSTETEAFF.

The rearrangement joins TRBV5-4 to TRBJ1-1; 10 nucleotides line up with TRBD1. V was clipped by 5 bases and J by 12 bases; unmatched bases: 13. CDR1 and CDR2 (germline): SGHNT, YYREEE (reference sequence). This CDR3 contains 14 residues. The CDR3 region is CASRPGGGGQGTFF. CDR3 in DNA: TGTGCCAGCAGACCTGGTGGGGGGGGACAGGGGACTTTCTTT. The full variable domain, with the rest looked up from reference TRBV5-4 and TRBJ1-1, is ETGVTQSPTHLIKTRGQQVTLRCSSQSGHNTVSWYQQALGQGPQFIFQYYREEENGRGNFPPRFSGLQFPNYSSELNVNALELDDSALYLCASRPGGGGQGTFFGQGTRLTVV.

The rearrangement links TRBV28 to TRBJ2-1; 11 bases fit TRBD2. The CDR3 has 15 residues. The V segment lost 5 bases and the J segment 8 bases; nucleotides outside the gene matches: 8. The germline V gene encodes CDR1 MDHEN and CDR2 SYDVKM. DNA for the CDR3: TGTGCCAGCAGTGAACTAGCGGGAGCTTCCTATGAGCAGTTCTTC. It translates to CASSELAGASYEQFF.

The CDR3 DNA reads as TGCAGCGTTACTTCGGGGGGTACTATCCAAGAGACCCAGTACTTC. This encodes CSVTSGGTIQETQYF. The chain uses TRBV29-1 and TRBJ2-5; TRBD2 matches 7 bases. The J segment lost 1 base and the V segment lost 5 bases, leaving 10 bases of the junction unmatched. Germline V gives CDR1 SQVTM, CDR2 ANQGSEA. The CDR3 loop spans 15 amino acids.